This T cell receptor beta chain was recorded in a study of T cells in Graves' hyperthyroidism and ophthalmopathy. Ophthalmopathy in the patients scored at least 3 on Clinical Activity Score and at least 4 on NOSPECS grade, lasting under 3 months. Clinical symptoms, serum thyroxine and TRAb, thyroid ultrasound and orbital computed tomography together formed the diagnostic basis. This clonotype was observed at least ten times. RNA transcripts were the template for amplifying TCR beta CDR3 regions. An initial round of RT-PCR targeting the TCR CDR3 relied on the HTBI primer set. TCRdb called the multiplex PCR reads again in MiXCR, with one record for every CDR3 protein. The sample has under 300,000 distinct CDR3 sequences; roughly 22% are singletons. The length of the CDR3 is 13 residues. Germline CDR1 reads SEHNR; CDR2 reads FQNEAQ (reference sequence). The V end lost 5 bases, the J end lost 2 bases, and 9 bases lay between the germline ends.

Material: blood. The chain uses TRBV7-9 and TRBJ1-1; D is ambiguous. The source is a man younger than 45 with Graves' ophthalmopathy. The CDR3 nucleotides read TGTGCCAGCAGCACCGAGGGTAACACTGAAGCTTTCTTT. Amino acids: CASSTEGNTEAFF. Combining the CDR3 with reference TRBV7-9 and TRBJ1-1 gives the whole variable domain DTGVSQNPRHKITKRGQNVTFRCDPISEHNRLYWYRQTLGQGPEFLTYFQNEAQLEKSRLLSDRFSAERPKGSFSTLEIQRTEQGDSAMYLCASSTEGNTEAFFGQGTRLTVV.